This T cell receptor (beta chain) was recovered during a study of early T cells in non-severe SARS-CoV-2 infection. Overall study context: Whole-blood bulk RNA, unsorted, was sequenced, and chains were unpaired.

In the library, individual cDNA molecules carried attached unique molecular identifiers. TCRdb re-analysed the 5' RACE reads in MiXCR, keeping a single row per CDR3 protein. This sample has just over 65,000 distinct CDR3 sequences; less than 15% occur once, and the top ten carry roughly 8.3%. This clonotype was seen a handful of times. The sequence was collected from an adult who was a healthcare worker with PCR-confirmed SARS-CoV-2 infection or an uninfected control (not recorded which). The source material was whole blood.

This chain's CDR3 is CASARTTKDEQFF. In nucleotides, the CDR3 is TGTGCCAGCGCAAGGACGACAAAGGATGAGCAGTTCTTC. The chain recombines TRBV6-5 with TRBJ2-1, with no clear D. The V end lost 8 bases, the J end lost 8 bases, and 16 bases lay between the germline ends. The CDR3 contains 13 residues. Germline loops: CDR1 MNHEY, CDR2 SVGAGI.